The clone carrying this TCR beta chain was observed many times. Its antigen is as yet unknown. The entry originates in a study of identical twins. Findings and limits, study-wide: The analysis was cross-sectional rather than longitudinal within donors. Twins shared out-of-frame alpha sequences with excess low generation probability.

The CDR3 consists of 13 residues. Trimming took off 6 bases at V and 5 bases at J, with 13 bases between the two ends. Germline CDR1 and CDR2: SEHNR and FQNEAQ (reference sequence). A universal primer site arose from template switching, and cDNA bore unique molecular identifiers. TCRdb re-called the 5' RACE reads through MiXCR, storing one row per CDR3 protein. The sample lists a few hundred thousand distinct CDR3 sequences, more than 8% seen once, with approximately 6.5% in the top ten. Another study also made use of these data, one on yellow fever vaccine responses in identical twins. In that study: Twins reportedly showed a vaccine T cell response that seemed partly convergent and partly personalized.

This receptor was obtained from a woman under 30 in good health. Sequences were obtained from CD8+ T cells sorted from blood. The genes are TRBV7-9 and TRBJ1-2; D remains ambiguous. This CDR3 reads CASSQAGRYGYTF. In nucleotides, the CDR3 is TGTGCCAGCAGTCAAGCCGGACGGTATGGCTACACCTTC.